A single TCR beta chain is shown here with its context. TCRdb's table, derived via immunoSEQ multiplex PCR, lists solely in-frame clones and lacks some. Found here are under 150,000 clones, about three quarters of them singletons; the top ten hold roughly 2.9%. Losses at the gene ends were 7 bases for V and 5 bases for J; bases not matched to a gene: 8. The V gene's germline CDR1 is SNHLY and CDR2 FYNNEI. The CDR3 loop spans 14 amino acids. This record belongs to a study of blood T cell repertoires in COVID-19. This study enrolled people aged about 18 to 100 from roughly 22 US geographic areas. The study assigned cohorts using participant-reported clinical history. Symptom resolution, clearance, or two negative PCRs marked the recovered donors of Cohort 3.

The receptor's source is a woman aged 45-60 years who had recovered from COVID-19. V is TRBV2 and J is TRBJ1-5; 7 nucleotides align to TRBD1. Sequencing was performed on PBMCs or T cells enriched from blood (not recorded which). The CDR3, as DNA: TGTGCCAGCAAGACAGGGACGGTAGATCAGCCCCAGCATTTT. Encoded protein: CASKTGTVDQPQHF. Looking up the rest from reference TRBV2 and TRBJ1-5 gives the full variable domain: EPEVTQTPSHQVTQMGQEVILRCVPISNHLYFYWYRQILGQKVEFLVSFYNNEISEKSEIFDDQFSVERPDGSNFTLKIRSTKLEDSAMYFCASKTGTVDQPQHFGDGTRLSIL.